This T cell receptor beta chain appears in the sequencing data of a study of a mutant IDH1 vaccine in newly diagnosed glioma. Study-level information: The patients were given eight vaccinations, one each in weeks 1, 3, 5, 7, 11, 15, 19 and 23. With temozolomide cycles, or 4-6 weeks after radiotherapy alone, vaccination was started.

About this clone: What it recognizes is unknown.

Time point described: week 5, during vaccination. Every vaccine dose comprised 300 ug of mutant IDH1 20-mer peptide plus topical imiquimod. TCRdb's copy holds only in-frame clones and misses some; the assay was immunoSEQ multiplex PCR. Among 50,000 or so clones listed, about 88% were seen once. The source of this sequence is a woman in her fifties or sixties with glioma. The specimen was PBMCs, collected from a glioma patient whose treatment included an IDH1 peptide vaccine.

Here the CDR3 reads CASSFLNGPQFF. The CDR3 nucleotides read TGTGCCAGCAGCTTTCTGAATGGTCCACAGTTCTTC. V gene TRBV5-6 combines with J gene TRBJ2-1; D gene uncertain. Trimming removed 2 bases at V and 13 bases at J, with 13 bases between. The germline CDR1 and CDR2 sequences are SGHDT and YYEEEE. This CDR3 has 12 residues. Full variable domain (rest looked up from reference TRBV5-6 and TRBJ2-1): DAGVTQSPTHLIKTRGQQVTLRCSPKSGHDTVSWYQQALGQGPQFIFQYYEEEERQRGNFPDRFSGHQFPNYSSELNVNALLLGDSALYLCASSFLNGPQFFGPGTRLTVL.